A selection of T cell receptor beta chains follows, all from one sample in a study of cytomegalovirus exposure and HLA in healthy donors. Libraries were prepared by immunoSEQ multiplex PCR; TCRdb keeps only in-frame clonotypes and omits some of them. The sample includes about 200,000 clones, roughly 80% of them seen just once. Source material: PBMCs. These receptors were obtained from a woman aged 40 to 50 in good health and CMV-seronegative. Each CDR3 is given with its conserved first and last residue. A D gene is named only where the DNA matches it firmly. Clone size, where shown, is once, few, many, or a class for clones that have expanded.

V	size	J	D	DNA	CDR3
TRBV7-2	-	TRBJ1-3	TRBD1	TGTGCCAGCACCCCGGGACAGTTCTCTGGAAACACCATATATTTT	CASTPGQFSGNTIYF
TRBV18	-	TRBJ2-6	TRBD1	TGTGCCAGCTCATCCCGACAGGGGCGTTCTGGGGCCAACGTCCTGACTTTC	CASSSRQGRSGANVLTF
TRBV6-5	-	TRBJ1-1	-	TGTGCCAGCAGTGAAAGCCAGGCGAACACTGAAGCTTTCTTT	CASSESQANTEAFF
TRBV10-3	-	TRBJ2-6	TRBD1	TGTGCCATCAGGCCGGGACAGGGAAGCTCTGGGGCCAACGTCCTGACTTTC	CAIRPGQGSSGANVLTF
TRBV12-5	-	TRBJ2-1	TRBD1	TGTGCTAGTGCCAAGCCAGCGGCAGGGGGAGTGAATGAGCAGTTCTTC	CASAKPAAGGVNEQFF
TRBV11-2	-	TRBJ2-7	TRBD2	TGTGCCAGCAGCCAAGTAGGGCGACTAGCGGCGTACTTC	CASSQVGRLAAYF
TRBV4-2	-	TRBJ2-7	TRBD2	TGTGCCAGCAGCGGTTCGGGGGGCTCCTACGAGCAGTACTTC	CASSGSGGSYEQYF
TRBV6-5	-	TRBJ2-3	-	TGTGCCAGCAGTTATCAGGATACGCAGTATTTT	CASSYQDTQYF
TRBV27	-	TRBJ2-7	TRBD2	TGTGCCAGCAGGGGCGGGAGCTCCTACGAGCAGTACTTC	CASRGGSSYEQYF
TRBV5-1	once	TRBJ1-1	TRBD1	TGCGCCAGCAGCCCAAGGACAGGGGGCGTCGTCACTGAAGCTTTCTTT	CASSPRTGGVVTEAFF
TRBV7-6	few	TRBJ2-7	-	TGTGCCAGCAGCTTATCAGCGGACCCCTCCTACGAGCAGTACTTC	CASSLSADPSYEQYF
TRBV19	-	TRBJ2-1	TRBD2	TGTGCCAGTAGGCCCCTCGTAGCGGGAGGCCTGAACAATGAGCAGTTCTTC	CASRPLVAGGLNNEQFF
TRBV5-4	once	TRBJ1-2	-	TGTGCCAGCAGCCGGACAGAGCTTCCCCTCAATGGCTACACCTTC	CASSRTELPLNGYTF
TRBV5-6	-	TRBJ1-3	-	TGTGCCAGCACGAGCCGTGACTCTGGAAACACCATATATTTT	CASTSRDSGNTIYF
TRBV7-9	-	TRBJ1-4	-	TGTGCCAGCAGCTACGGGTTTAGGGGGACTAATGAAAAACTGTTTTTT	CASSYGFRGTNEKLFF
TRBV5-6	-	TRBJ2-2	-	TGTGCCAGCAGCCCGACATCGAACACCGGGGAGCTGTTTTTT	CASSPTSNTGELFF
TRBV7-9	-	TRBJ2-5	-	TGTGCCAGCAGCTTAGCACGGTGGACACAAGAGACCCAGTACTTC	CASSLARWTQETQYF
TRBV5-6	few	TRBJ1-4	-	TGTGCCAGCAGCTTGTCCCTTGGCCCCGAAAAACTGTTTTTT	CASSLSLGPEKLFF
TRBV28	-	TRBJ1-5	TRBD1	TGTGCCAGCAGCTTCGCATCAGGGGGGAATCAGCCCCAGCATTTT	CASSFASGGNQPQHF
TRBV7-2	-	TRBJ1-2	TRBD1	TGTGCCAGCAGCTCACGACAGGGTCGTGGCTACACCTTC	CASSSRQGRGYTF
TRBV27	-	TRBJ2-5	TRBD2	TGTGCCAGCAGTCTACTAGCGGGAGGCGGAGAGACCCAGTACTTC	CASSLLAGGGETQYF
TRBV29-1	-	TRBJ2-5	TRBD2	TGCAGCGTTGTGGGACTAGCGAACCAAGAGACCCAGTACTTC	CSVVGLANQETQYF
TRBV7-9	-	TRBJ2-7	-	TGTGCCAGCAGCTTGGGCAGCTACGAGCAGTACTTC	CASSLGSYEQYF
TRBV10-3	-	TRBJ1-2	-	TGTGCCATCAGTCTACCATACCTTCGGGGGGGGTTGGACTATGGCTACACCTTC	CAISLPYLRGGLDYGYTF
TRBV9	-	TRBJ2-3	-	TGTGCCAGCAGCGTAGACCCCGGTTTTGAGGGCGGCACGCAGTATTTT	CASSVDPGFEGGTQYF
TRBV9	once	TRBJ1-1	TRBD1	TGTGCCAGCAGCGTGAGAGCAGGGGGGATTGCTGAAGCTTTCTTT	CASSVRAGGIAEAFF
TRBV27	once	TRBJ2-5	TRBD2	TGTGCCAGCAGCTTGGTTGCACTAGCGGAAGAGACCCAGTACTTC	CASSLVALAEETQYF
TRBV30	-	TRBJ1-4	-	TGTGCCTGGAGTGTATCGGTCCGGGGTGAAAAACTGTTTTTT	CAWSVSVRGEKLFF
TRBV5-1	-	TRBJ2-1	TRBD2	TGCGCCAGCAGCTTGTCGGGACTAGCGGGAGGGCCCGTGTACAATGAGCAGTTCTTC	CASSLSGLAGGPVYNEQFF
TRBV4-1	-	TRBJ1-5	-	TGCGCCAGCAGCCAAGTAGTCAGGGACAATCAGCCCCAGCATTTT	CASSQVVRDNQPQHF
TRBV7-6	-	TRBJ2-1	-	TGTGCCAGCAGCCCCAAAGGGTGGTGGGAGGAGGGGAATGAGCAGTTCTTC	CASSPKGWWEEGNEQFF
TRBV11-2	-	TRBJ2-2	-	TGTGCCAGCAGGTACCCAGGAGGGAGTGACGGGGAGCTGTTTTTT	CASRYPGGSDGELFF
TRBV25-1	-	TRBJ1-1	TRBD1	TGTGCCAGCAGTGACAGGGGGAATTTGCCCACTGAAGCTTTCTTT	CASSDRGNLPTEAFF
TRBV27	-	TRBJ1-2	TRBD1	TGTGCCAGCAGTTCGGGAACCAGGACAGGGGCCTATGGCTACACCTTC	CASSSGTRTGAYGYTF
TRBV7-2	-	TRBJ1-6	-	TGTGCCAGCAGCTCGCCCTCTCGCAGGCCCCGAACGAATTCACCCCTCCACTTT	CASSSPSRRPRTNSPLHF
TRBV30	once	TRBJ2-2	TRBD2	TGTGCCTGGAAAGAAGGACTAGCGGGAGGACACGGGGAGCTGTTTTTT	CAWKEGLAGGHGELFF
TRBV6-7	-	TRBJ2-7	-	TGTGCCAGCAGTGACACCCGCCTTCGACGGGACTCAAGCTCCTACGAGCAGTACTTC	CASSDTRLRRDSSSYEQYF
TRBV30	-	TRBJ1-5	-	TGTGCCTGGAGTGTACCGGGTCGCGCGGGGAATCAGCCCCAGCATTTT	CAWSVPGRAGNQPQHF
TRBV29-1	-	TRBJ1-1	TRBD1	TGCAGCGCTCAACAGGGGGTTAAAATGAACACTGAAGCTTTCTTT	CSAQQGVKMNTEAFF
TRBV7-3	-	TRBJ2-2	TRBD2	TGTGCCAGCAGCCCCAGGGGACTAGCGGGAGGGGCCGGGGAGCTGTTTTTT	CASSPRGLAGGAGELFF
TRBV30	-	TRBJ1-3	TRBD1	TGTGCCGGACAGGGCGGCTCTGGAAACACCATATATTTT	CAGQGGSGNTIYF
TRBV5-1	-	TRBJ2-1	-	TGCGCCAGCAGCCCGCTAATAGGGGGCTCCTACAATGAGCAGTTCTTC	CASSPLIGGSYNEQFF
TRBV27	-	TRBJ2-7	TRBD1	TGTGCCAGCAGTATTGGACAGGGAAACTACGAGCAGTACTTC	CASSIGQGNYEQYF
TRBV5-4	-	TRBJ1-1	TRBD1	TGTGCCAGCAGCCCAGGGGGCTGTGAAGCTTTCTTT	CASSPGGCEAFF
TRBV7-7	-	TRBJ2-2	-	TGTGCCAGCAGCCAATTCGTTATGGGCCTTTCCGGGGAGCTGTTTTTT	CASSQFVMGLSGELFF
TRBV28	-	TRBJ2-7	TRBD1	TGTGCCAGCAGTCCCGCATTTGTCGGGACAGGGGACTACGAGCAGTACTTC	CASSPAFVGTGDYEQYF
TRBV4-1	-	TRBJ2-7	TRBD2	TGCGCCAGCAGTCTAACTAGCGGGAGGGCCCTATACGAGCAGTACTTC	CASSLTSGRALYEQYF